These 25 T cell receptor beta chains came from one sample sequenced in a study of CD8+ T cells in alopecia areata. Treatment specified: oral pan-JAK inhibitor, 5-10 mg twice daily. Once RNA had been extracted, it was reverse transcribed into cDNA to act as the sequencing template. TCRdb's copy holds only in-frame clones and misses some; the assay was immunoSEQ multiplex PCR. Here the sample spans a few hundred thousand clones, around two fifths being singletons. The sequencing used CD4+ T cells sorted from blood, collected at approximately week 34, from a patient treated with tofacitinib. Receptors were obtained from a human donor with alopecia areata.

This chain links TRBV28 with TRBJ2-4, with 9 bases identical to TRBD1. Germline V gives CDR1 MDHEN, CDR2 SYDVKM. This CDR3 comprises 17 residues. The junction had 17 bases not matched to a gene; V was cut back by 9 bases and J by 5 bases. The CDR3 loop reads CASPPSPGTGLENIQYF. In DNA form, the CDR3 reads TGTGCCAGTCCACCTTCCCCCGGGACAGGGCTAGAAAACATTCAGTACTTC.

The chain is built from TRBV2 and TRBJ2-1; D is unresolved. Germline assignment: CDR1 SNHLY and CDR2 FYNNEI. V lost 6 bases, J lost 0 bases, and 12 bases lay in between. CDR3 length: 15 residues. CDR3 in amino acids: CASSPRRSSYNEQFF. The CDR3 DNA is TGTGCCAGCAGCCCAAGGCGGAGCTCCTACAATGAGCAGTTCTTC.

The rearrangement uses TRBV30 and TRBJ2-7; D gene unclear. CDR1 is GTSNPN and CDR2 is SVGIG in the germline V gene (reference sequence). V was shortened by 5 bases and J by 7 bases, with 18 bases between the two germline ends. The CDR3 contains 13 residues. The CDR3 nucleotides read TGTGCCTGGGGCACTCAGAGAAGTGGAGAGCAGTACTTC. It yields the protein CAWGTQRSGEQYF.

The chain is built from TRBV2 and TRBJ2-6; D gene ambiguous. The germline gives CDR1 SNHLY, CDR2 FYNNEI. V dropped 6 bases and J dropped 2 bases, with 2 bases sitting between them. The CDR3 is made up of 12 amino acids. The CDR3 loop reads CASRAGANVLTF. The CDR3 DNA reads TGTGCCAGCAGGGCTGGGGCCAACGTCCTGACTTTC.

V gene TRBV27 combines with J gene TRBJ2-1; 7 bases align to TRBD2. Per the germline V gene, CDR1 is MNHEY and CDR2 is SMNVEV (reference sequence). Losses at the gene ends were 8 bases for V and 2 bases for J; bases not matched to a gene: 6. CDR3 length equals 14 residues. The CDR3 DNA reads TGTGCCAGCCGCCCGGGAGGACCCTACAATGAGCAGTTCTTC. It specifies CASRPGGPYNEQFF.

This clone was observed once. Within the sample, other DNA sequences also encode this same CDR3. The V call is TRBV20-1, the J call TRBJ1-2; D gene ambiguous. Trimming took off 6 bases at V and 8 bases at J, with 10 bases between the two ends. There are 10 residues in the CDR3. Germline values: CDR1 DFQATT, CDR2 SNEGSKA (reference sequence). CDR3 protein: CSAPTGGYTF. In DNA, the CDR3 is TGCAGTGCACCGACCGGCGGCTACACCTTC.

This clone was picked up a small number of times. The V call is TRBV6-6, the J call TRBJ2-1; D call uncertain. The CDR3 is made up of 11 amino acids. CDR1 is MNHNY, CDR2 SVGAGI, per germline (reference sequence). Trimming took 10 bases from V and 7 from J, leaving 11 bases between them. CDR3 coding DNA: TGTGCCATCTCCTGGGATAATGAGCAGTTCTTC. Protein sequence: CAISWDNEQFF.

The J gene is TRBJ1-2, the V gene TRBV9; 7 nucleotides agree with TRBD1. J was trimmed by 1 base and V by 3 bases; bases with no gene match: 9. This CDR3 has 16 residues. CDR1 and CDR2 from the germline V gene are SGDLS and YYNGEE. The CDR3 loop reads CASSADRQNINYGYTF. The DNA of the CDR3 is TGTGCCAGCAGCGCGGACAGGCAAAATATTAACTATGGCTACACCTTC. The full variable domain, its missing parts supplied by reference TRBV9 and TRBJ1-2, is DSGVTQTPKHLITATGQRVTLRCSPRSGDLSVYWYQQSLDQGLQFLIQYYNGEERAKGNILERFSAQQFPDLHSELNLSSLELGDSALYFCASSADRQNINYGYTFGSGTRLTVV.

This rearrangement joins TRBV30 to TRBJ2-7, with a weak D call TRBD1 (6 bases). CDR3 size: 14 residues. The germline gives CDR1 GTSNPN, CDR2 SVGIG (reference sequence). Trimming took 0 bases from V and 3 from J, leaving 12 bases between them. CDR3 coding DNA: TGTGCCTGGAGTGTGTGGCAGGGACACTACGAGCAGTACTTC. Its protein is CAWSVWQGHYEQYF.

The chain recombines TRBV7-2 with TRBJ2-1, with D perhaps TRBD1 (5 bases). The CDR3 covers 14 residues. With 6 bases removed from V and 0 bases from J, the gap between germline ends came to 9 bases. The germline V gene encodes CDR1 SGHTA and CDR2 FQGNSA. CDR3 region: CASSTDSSYNEQFF. DNA for the CDR3: TGTGCCAGCAGTACAGACAGCTCCTACAATGAGCAGTTCTTC.

This chain links TRBV15 with TRBJ1-5; D uncertain. Trimming removed 1 base at V and 3 bases at J, with 10 bases between. The CDR3 has 15 amino acids. Germline V gene lookup returns CDR1 LNHNV and CDR2 YYDKDF (reference sequence). CDR3 coding DNA: TGTGCCACCAGCAGAGGGGCATGGGACAATCAGCCCCAGCATTTT. The encoded protein is CATSRGAWDNQPQHF.

The chain employs TRBV2 and TRBJ2-3; TRBD2 is a possible D gene (6 bases). In germline, CDR1 is SNHLY, CDR2 FYNNEI. V gave up 8 bases and J gave up 4 bases, with 7 bases separating them. The CDR3 has 11 residues. The CDR3 coding sequence is TGTGCCAGCCGGAGGGCAGATACGCAGTATTTT. It specifies CASRRADTQYF.

V and J are TRBV2 and TRBJ1-1, with 7 bases identical to TRBD1. Germline-derived CDR1 and CDR2 are SNHLY and FYNNEI. CDR3 size: 14 residues. V shed 4 bases, J shed 4 bases, and the junction held 6 bases outside the gene matches. The CDR3 DNA reads as TGTGCCAGCAGTGGTGGCAGGGGGGCCACTGAAGCTTTCTTT. Translation: CASSGGRGATEAFF.

V gene TRBV9 combines with J gene TRBJ2-1; 7 nucleotides align to TRBD2. Trimming at V came to 4 bases and at J to 8 bases, leaving 15 bases not matched to a gene. Germline V lookup: CDR1 SGDLS, CDR2 YYNGEE. The CDR3 covers 16 residues. CDR3 in DNA: TGTGCCAGCAGCCGGGGAGGGGAGGGGAATCTTCATGAGCAGTTCTTC. Its protein is CASSRGGEGNLHEQFF.

The genes are TRBV29-1 and TRBJ1-1, with no clear D. The CDR3 spans 15 residues. Trimming took off 6 bases at V and 0 bases at J, with 17 bases between the two ends. CDR1 is SQVTM, CDR2 ANQGSEA, per germline. In DNA, the CDR3 is TGCAGCGTAAATAAAGTCGGTATCTTGAACACTGAAGCTTTCTTT. As protein: CSVNKVGILNTEAFF.

This clone was detected only a few times. The chain is built from TRBV19 and TRBJ1-1; 11 positions agree with TRBD1. Germline loops: CDR1 LNHDA, CDR2 SQIVND (reference sequence). V shed 3 bases, J shed 4 bases, and the junction held 4 bases outside the gene matches. The CDR3 is 15 amino acids. CDR3 sequence reads: CASSISGTGGTEAFF. The CDR3 DNA sequence: TGTGCCAGTAGTATTTCCGGGACAGGGGGCACTGAAGCTTTCTTT. Together with reference TRBV19 and TRBJ1-1, the CDR3 gives the full variable domain: DGGITQSPKYLFRKEGQNVTLSCEQNLNHDAMYWYRQDPGQGLRLIYYSQIVNDFQKGDIAEGYSVSREKKESFPLTVTSAQKNPTAFYLCASSISGTGGTEAFFGQGTRLTVV.

This clone showed up just a few times. J is TRBJ2-1 and V is TRBV16, with D uncertain. The CDR3 has 15 residues. Trimming shortened V by 4 bases and J by 2 bases, and 12 bases separated the two germline ends. From germline, CDR1 is KGHSY and CDR2 FQNENV. The CDR3 sequence is CASSRIGQAYNEQFF. The CDR3 DNA is TGTGCCAGCAGCCGCATCGGGCAGGCCTACAATGAGCAGTTCTTC.

The sample holds a few counts of this clone. The chain recombines TRBV29-1 with TRBJ1-1, with a tentative D call TRBD1 (5 bases). Per the germline V gene, CDR1 is SQVTM and CDR2 is ANQGSEA. The CDR3 is made up of 14 amino acids. The germline V and J ends were trimmed by 5 bases and 4 bases, with 17 bases remaining between them. The CDR3 protein is CSVWGPALGTEAFF. The CDR3 DNA follows: TGCAGCGTTTGGGGACCAGCATTAGGCACTGAAGCTTTCTTT.

In this sample, this clone turned up a few times. CDR3: CSGRTGRSEAFF. The CDR3 region has the DNA TGCAGTGGAAGGACAGGGCGCTCTGAAGCTTTCTTT. The rearrangement links TRBV29-1 to TRBJ1-1, with 8 nucleotides matching TRBD1. Looked up from germline, CDR1 is SQVTM and CDR2 is ANQGSEA. The CDR3 runs to 12 residues.

This clone has a handful of counts. The V call is TRBV19, the J call TRBJ1-1; the D gene is possibly TRBD1 (5 bases). Trimming took off 7 bases at V and 8 bases at J, with 17 bases between the two ends. There are 13 residues in the CDR3. Germline V gene data show CDR1 as LNHDA and CDR2 as SQIVND (reference sequence). CDR3 in DNA: TGTGCCAGTAAAGTCGGATGGGGCAGAGAAGCTTTCTTT. Translating gives CASKVGWGREAFF.

This clone was seen only a few times. The chain carries TRBV14 and TRBJ2-1; 15 bases match TRBD2. Per germline, CDR1 SGHDN and CDR2 FVKESK. The V gene end was trimmed by 7 bases and the J gene end by 9 bases; junction bases not matched to a gene: 10. The CDR3 has 16 amino acids. The CDR3 nucleotides read TGTGCCAGCACCACCGGGACTAGCGGGAGGAAGGGTGAGCAGTTCTTC. Its protein product is CASTTGTSGRKGEQFF.

The rearrangement links TRBV29-1 to TRBJ2-3; TRBD1 is a possible D gene (5 bases). V gave up 8 bases and J gave up 0 bases, with 12 bases separating them. Germline CDR1 reads SQVTM; CDR2 reads ANQGSEA. This CDR3 is 13 amino acids long. The CDR3 loop reads CSSWGGSTDTQYF. DNA for the CDR3: TGCAGCTCTTGGGGCGGAAGCACAGATACGCAGTATTTT.

The V gene is TRBV5-1, the J gene TRBJ1-1, with D possibly being TRBD1 (6 bases). The CDR3 runs to 15 residues. Looked up from germline, CDR1 is SGHRS and CDR2 is YFSETQ. Trimming took 0 bases from V and 5 from J, leaving 14 bases between them. The CDR3 DNA reads as TGCGCCAGCAGCTTGGAGACGAGGGGGTGGACTGAAGCTTTCTTT. The encoded protein is CASSLETRGWTEAFF.

This clone was recorded a few times. The J gene is TRBJ1-4, the V gene TRBV7-3, with 10 nucleotides matching TRBD1. Per the germline V gene, CDR1 is SGHTA and CDR2 is FQGTGA. The J segment lost 7 bases and the V segment lost 0 bases, leaving 2 bases of the junction unmatched. The CDR3 covers 15 residues. The CDR3 sequence: CASSLTGTGVEKLFF. The DNA of the CDR3 is TGTGCCAGCAGCTTAACCGGGACAGGGGTTGAAAAACTGTTTTTT. Looking up the rest from reference TRBV7-3 and TRBJ1-4 gives the full variable domain: GAGVSQTPSNKVTEKGKYVELRCDPISGHTALYWYRQSLGQGPEFLIYFQGTGAADDSGLPNDRFFAVRPEGSVSTLKIQRTERGDSAVYLCASSLTGTGVEKLFFGSGTQLSVL.

This chain joins TRBV5-1 and TRBJ2-3, with D possibly being TRBD2 (6 bases). CDR1 and CDR2 (germline): SGHRS, YFSETQ. Trimming removed 4 bases from V and 5 bases from J, with 17 bases in between. The CDR3 sequence is 15 residues long. The CDR3 reads CASSPRGSGKDTQYF. The CDR3 DNA reads TGCGCCAGCAGCCCCCGGGGTAGCGGAAAAGATACGCAGTATTTT.